This T cell receptor beta chain originates from a study of T cells in Graves' hyperthyroidism and ophthalmopathy. V was pared by 2 bases and J by 4 bases, with 15 bases between. This CDR3 spans 16 amino acids. Looked up from germline, CDR1 is SEHNR and CDR2 is FQNEAQ (reference sequence). Using RNA transcripts as the source, TCR beta CDR3 regions were amplified. When the TCR CDR3 underwent first-round RT-PCR, the HTBI primer set was used. MiXCR was run by TCRdb on the multiplex PCR reads, yielding one entry per CDR3 protein. The sample has nearly 600,000 distinct CDR3 sequences, 14% seen once. The TCR sequence derives from a young woman with Graves' ophthalmopathy. The chain has TRBV7-9 and TRBJ1-5; weak D call: TRBD1 (6 bases). The material sequenced was blood. CDR3: CASSLTGTNSNQPQHF. CDR3 nucleotides: TGTGCCAGCAGCTTAACCGGGACAAACTCGAATCAGCCCCAGCATTTT.